The 15 T cell receptor beta chains presented below share a single source sample, sequenced in a study of blood T cell repertoires in COVID-19. The table came from immunoSEQ multiplex PCR; TCRdb's copy has only in-frame clones and leaves some out. Here the sample spans about 170,000 clones, more than 85% being singletons. Sequenced sample: peripheral blood. Receptor source: a woman older than 75 in a cohort sampled during active or convalescent COVID-19.

The CDR3 DNA reads TGTGCCACCTGGACAGGACCGCCCGGGGAGCTGTTTTTT. Protein: CATWTGPPGELFF. J is TRBJ2-2 and V is TRBV7-9; TRBD1 agrees at 7 bases. Germline V CDR1 and CDR2: SEHNR, FQNEAQ (reference sequence). The J segment lost 6 bases and the V segment lost 10 bases, leaving 8 bases of the junction unmatched. The CDR3 covers 13 residues.

The rearrangement links TRBV7-8 to TRBJ2-1, with 11 bases aligning to TRBD2. This CDR3 is 17 amino acids long. The V segment lost 5 bases and the J segment 5 bases; nucleotides outside the gene matches: 11. Germline lookup yields CDR1 SGHVS and CDR2 FQNEAQ. CDR3 region: CASSTPLLAGAHNEQFF. CDR3 bases: TGTGCCAGCAGCACCCCCCTACTAGCGGGAGCACACAATGAGCAGTTCTTC.

The V and J genes are TRBV18 and TRBJ1-1; D gene ambiguous. Germline assignment: CDR1 KGHSH and CDR2 LQKENI. The length of the CDR3 is 13 residues. V shed 3 bases and J shed 0 bases, with 5 bases lying between them. The CDR3 DNA follows: TGTGCCAGCTCACCCACTTTGAACACTGAAGCTTTCTTT. This gives the protein CASSPTLNTEAFF.

J is TRBJ2-3 and V is TRBV7-2, with 8 bases lining up with TRBD2. The CDR3 loop spans 16 amino acids. After removal of 5 bases from V and 1 base from J, the junction contained 8 bases not matched to a gene. Germline assignment: CDR1 SGHTA and CDR2 FQGNSA. The CDR3 loop reads CASSPLRGAGTDTQYF. CDR3 in DNA: TGTGCCAGCAGCCCTTTGCGGGGGGCAGGCACAGATACGCAGTATTTT.

This chain connects TRBV7-2 to TRBJ1-6; D perhaps matches TRBD1 (6 bases). V shed 5 bases and J shed 14 bases, with 22 bases lying between them. Germline CDR1 SGHTA, CDR2 FQGNSA. This CDR3 spans 15 amino acids. In DNA form, the CDR3 reads TGTGCCAGCAGCACAAGGAGGGGGGGTCCAACAGCCCTCCACTTT. As protein: CASSTRRGGPTALHF.

V is TRBV11-2 and J is TRBJ1-1; D call uncertain. V lost 6 bases, J lost 1 base, and 15 bases lay in between. This CDR3 contains 15 residues. The germline V gene has CDR1 SGHAT and CDR2 FQNNGV. CDR3 amino acids: CASRRPGGKNTEAFF. DNA for the CDR3: TGTGCCAGCAGGCGACCGGGAGGGAAGAACACTGAAGCTTTCTTT.

V is TRBV5-1 and J is TRBJ1-6, with D hard to call. The CDR3 consists of 16 residues. Germline-derived CDR1 and CDR2 are SGHRS and YFSETQ. The germline V and J ends were trimmed by 0 bases and 4 bases, with 11 bases remaining between them. The CDR3 coding sequence is TGCGCCAGCAGCTTGGGGGGAACTAGGTATAATTCACCCCTCCACTTT. The encoded protein is CASSLGGTRYNSPLHF.

The rearrangement joins TRBV11-3 to TRBJ1-3; D is ambiguous. V was trimmed by 5 bases and J by 2 bases, leaving 13 bases between them. The CDR3 is made up of 15 amino acids. Germline assignment: CDR1 SGHNT and CDR2 YENEEA. As DNA, the CDR3 is TGTGCCAGCAGCCCGGGAGAAAGGGCTGGAAACACCATATATTTT. Amino acids: CASSPGERAGNTIYF.

The V call is TRBV28, the J call TRBJ1-1; 9 nucleotides agree with TRBD1. Trimming took 7 bases from V and 0 from J; bases not matched to a gene: 6. Looked up from germline, CDR1 is MDHEN and CDR2 is SYDVKM. This CDR3 spans 15 amino acids. The CDR3: CASTGQGYVNTEAFF. CDR3 DNA sequence: TGTGCCAGCACTGGACAGGGGTACGTGAACACTGAAGCTTTCTTT.

The V call is TRBV28, the J call TRBJ1-1; 7 bases fit TRBD1. Germline V gene data show CDR1 as MDHEN and CDR2 as SYDVKM. The CDR3 is 14 residues long. With 5 bases clipped from V and 4 bases from J, the junction kept 7 bases outside the gene matches. This chain's CDR3 is CASSLYRGSTEAFF. As DNA, the CDR3 is TGTGCCAGCAGTCTCTACAGGGGAAGCACTGAAGCTTTCTTT. Using reference TRBV28 and TRBJ1-1 for the parts outside the CDR3, the full variable domain is DVKVTQSSRYLVKRTGEKVFLECVQDMDHENMFWYRQDPGLGLRLIYFSYDVKMKEKGDIPEGYSVSREKKERFSLILESASTNQTSMYLCASSLYRGSTEAFFGQGTRLTVV.

This chain connects TRBV19 to TRBJ2-3; 9 bases agree with TRBD2. With V trimmed by 2 bases and J by 3 bases, 6 bases remained unmatched. This CDR3 is 16 amino acids long. Germline V gene sequence: CDR1 LNHDA, CDR2 SQIVND (reference sequence). The CDR3 DNA reads as TGTGCCAGTAGTATAATAGCGGGAGTGGAGACAGATACGCAGTATTTT. This codes for CASSIIAGVETDTQYF.

J is TRBJ1-6 and V is TRBV12-3 or TRBV12-4; D gene uncertain. V lost 7 bases and J 11 bases, leaving 15 bases between the germline ends. The CDR3 consists of 13 residues. The CDR3 nucleotides are TGTGCCAGCACCCTAGGCGGGGTGACACCCCTCCACTTT. It codes for CASTLGGVTPLHF.

The chain combines TRBV7-9 with TRBJ2-1; 14 nucleotides line up with TRBD2. From germline, CDR1 is SEHNR and CDR2 FQNEAQ (reference sequence). The trim removed 2 bases at V and 0 bases at J, leaving 6 bases unmatched. This CDR3 is 19 amino acids long. CDR3 nucleotides: TGTGCCAGCAGCTTATGGGGGACTAGCGGGAGTCGCTCCTACAATGAGCAGTTCTTC. Translating gives CASSLWGTSGSRSYNEQFF.

The chain is built from TRBV10-3 and TRBJ1-4, with D tentatively TRBD1 (5 bases). The length of the CDR3 is 13 residues. V gave up 4 bases and J gave up 5 bases, with 8 bases separating them. In germline, CDR1 is ENHRY, CDR2 SYGVKD. CDR3 DNA sequence: TGTGCCATCAGTGCTGGGGGGAATGAAAAACTGTTTTTT. As protein: CAISAGGNEKLFF.

The chain combines TRBV7-9 with TRBJ1-2, with D possibly being TRBD1 (6 bases). In germline, CDR1 is SEHNR, CDR2 FQNEAQ (reference sequence). This CDR3 comprises 17 residues. Trimming took off 3 bases at V and 2 bases at J, with 19 bases between the two ends. The DNA of the CDR3 is TGTGCCAGCAGCTTCTCCGGCCTTAGGGGGACGAACTATGGCTACACCTTC. Translated, it gives CASSFSGLRGTNYGYTF.